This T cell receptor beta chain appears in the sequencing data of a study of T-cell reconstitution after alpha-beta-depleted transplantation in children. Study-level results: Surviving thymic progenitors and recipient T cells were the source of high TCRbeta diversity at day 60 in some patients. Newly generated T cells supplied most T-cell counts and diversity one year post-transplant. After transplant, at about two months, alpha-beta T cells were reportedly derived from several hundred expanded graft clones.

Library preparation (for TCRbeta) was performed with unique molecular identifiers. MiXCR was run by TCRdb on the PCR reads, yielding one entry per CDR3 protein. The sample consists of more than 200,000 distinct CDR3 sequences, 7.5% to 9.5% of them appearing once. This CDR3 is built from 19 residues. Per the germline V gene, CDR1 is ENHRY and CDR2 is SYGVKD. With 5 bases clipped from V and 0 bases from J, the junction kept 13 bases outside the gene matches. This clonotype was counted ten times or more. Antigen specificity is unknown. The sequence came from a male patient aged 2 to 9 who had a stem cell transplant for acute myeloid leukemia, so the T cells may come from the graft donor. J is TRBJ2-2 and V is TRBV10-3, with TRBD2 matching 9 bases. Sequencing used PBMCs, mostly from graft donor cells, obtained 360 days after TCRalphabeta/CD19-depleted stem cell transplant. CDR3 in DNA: TGTGCCATCAGTACCCGGACGATGGCGGGAGGGCCGAACACCGGGGAGCTGTTTTTT. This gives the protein CAISTRTMAGGPNTGELFF.